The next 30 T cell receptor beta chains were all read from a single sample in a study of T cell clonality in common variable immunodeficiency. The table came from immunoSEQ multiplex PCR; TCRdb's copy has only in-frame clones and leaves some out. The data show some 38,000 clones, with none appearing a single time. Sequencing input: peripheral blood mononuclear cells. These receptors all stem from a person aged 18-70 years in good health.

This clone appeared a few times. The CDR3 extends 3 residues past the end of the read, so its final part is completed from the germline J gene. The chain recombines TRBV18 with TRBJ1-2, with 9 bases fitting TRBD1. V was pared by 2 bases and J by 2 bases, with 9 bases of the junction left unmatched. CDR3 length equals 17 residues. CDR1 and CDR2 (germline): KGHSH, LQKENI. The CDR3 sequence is CASSPAEMGTGNYGYTF. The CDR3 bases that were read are TGTGCCAGCTCACCAGCCGAGATGGGGACAGGGAACTATGGC.

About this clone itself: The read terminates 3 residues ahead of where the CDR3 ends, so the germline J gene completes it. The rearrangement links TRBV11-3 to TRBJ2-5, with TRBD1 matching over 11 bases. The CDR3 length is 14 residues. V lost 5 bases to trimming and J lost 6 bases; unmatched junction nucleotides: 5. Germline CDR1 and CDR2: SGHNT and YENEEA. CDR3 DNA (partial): TGTGCCAGCAGCCCTGGACAGGGGGCGAAGACC. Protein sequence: CASSPGQGAKT. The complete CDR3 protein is CASSPGQGAKTQYF. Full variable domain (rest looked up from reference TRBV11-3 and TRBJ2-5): EAGVVQSPRYKIIEKKQPVAFWCNPISGHNTLYWYLQNLGQGPELLIRYENEEAVDDSQLPKDRFSAERLKGVDSTLKIQPAELGDSAVYLCASSPGQGAKTQYFGPGTRLLVL.

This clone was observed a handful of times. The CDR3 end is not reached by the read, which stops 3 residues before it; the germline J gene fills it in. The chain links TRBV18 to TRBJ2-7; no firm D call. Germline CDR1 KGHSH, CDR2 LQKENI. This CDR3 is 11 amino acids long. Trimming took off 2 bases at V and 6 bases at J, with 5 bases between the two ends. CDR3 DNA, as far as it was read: TGTGCCAGCTCACCAGGGCTCGAG. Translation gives CASSPGLE. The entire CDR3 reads CASSPGLEQYF.

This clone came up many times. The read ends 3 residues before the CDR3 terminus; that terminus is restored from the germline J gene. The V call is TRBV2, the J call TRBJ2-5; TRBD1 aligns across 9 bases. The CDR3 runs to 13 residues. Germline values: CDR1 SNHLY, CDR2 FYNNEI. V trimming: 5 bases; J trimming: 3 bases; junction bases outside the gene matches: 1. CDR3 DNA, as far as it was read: TGTGCCAGCAGTAGGGACAGGGAAGAGACC. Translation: CASSRDREET. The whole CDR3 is CASSRDREETQYF.

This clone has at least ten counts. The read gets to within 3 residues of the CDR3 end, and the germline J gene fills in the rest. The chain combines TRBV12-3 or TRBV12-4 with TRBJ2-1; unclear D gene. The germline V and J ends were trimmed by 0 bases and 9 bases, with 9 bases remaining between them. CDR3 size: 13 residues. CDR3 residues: CASSLARSGEQFF. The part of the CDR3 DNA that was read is TGTGCCAGCAGTTTAGCGCGTTCGGGTGAG.

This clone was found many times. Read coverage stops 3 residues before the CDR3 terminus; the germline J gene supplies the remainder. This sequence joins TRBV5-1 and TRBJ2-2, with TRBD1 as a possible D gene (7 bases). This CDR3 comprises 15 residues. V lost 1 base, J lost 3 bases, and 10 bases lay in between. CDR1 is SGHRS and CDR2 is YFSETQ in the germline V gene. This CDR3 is CASSLSRGDTGELFF. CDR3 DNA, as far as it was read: TGCGCCAGCAGCTTGTCCAGGGGGGACACCGGGGAG.

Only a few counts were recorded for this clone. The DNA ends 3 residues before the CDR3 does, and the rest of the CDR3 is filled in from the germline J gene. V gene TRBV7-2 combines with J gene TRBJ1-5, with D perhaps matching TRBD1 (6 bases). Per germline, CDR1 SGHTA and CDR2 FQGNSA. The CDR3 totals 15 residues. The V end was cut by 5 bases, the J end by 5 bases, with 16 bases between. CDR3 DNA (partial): TGTGCCAGCAGCCCGCTAGGGGGGGGCCATCAGCCC. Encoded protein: CASSPLGGGHQP. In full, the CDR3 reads CASSPLGGGHQPQHF.

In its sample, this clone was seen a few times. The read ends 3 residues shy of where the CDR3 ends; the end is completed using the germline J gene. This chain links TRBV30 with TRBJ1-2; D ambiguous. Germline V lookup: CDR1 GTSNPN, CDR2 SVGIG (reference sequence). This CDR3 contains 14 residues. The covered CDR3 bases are TGTGCCTGGCTAGCGACGAGCTCCTACAATGAC. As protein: CAWLATSSYND. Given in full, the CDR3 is CAWLATSSYNDYTF.

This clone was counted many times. CDR3 protein: CSATSPPKGGTDTQYF. The sequenced CDR3 bases are TGCAGTGCAACCTCCCCCCCCAAAGGGGGCACAGATACG. The chain joins TRBV20-1 to TRBJ2-3; D is possibly TRBD1 (5 bases). Coverage ceases 3 residues before the CDR3 finishes, and the germline J gene fills in the end. The CDR3 totals 16 residues. The germline CDR1 and CDR2 sequences are DFQATT and SNEGSKA (reference sequence). The ends were cut back, 6 bases at V and 1 base at J, with 20 bases in the middle.

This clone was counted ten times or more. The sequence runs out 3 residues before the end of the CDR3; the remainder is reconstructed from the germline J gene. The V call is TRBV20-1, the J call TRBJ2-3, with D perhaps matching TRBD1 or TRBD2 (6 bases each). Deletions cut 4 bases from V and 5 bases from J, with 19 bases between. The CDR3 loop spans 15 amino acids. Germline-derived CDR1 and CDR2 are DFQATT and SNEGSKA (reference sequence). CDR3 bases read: TGCAGTGCTACAGAGGGGGGATCGGCTAGAGATACG. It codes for CSATEGGSARDT. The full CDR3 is CSATEGGSARDTQYF.

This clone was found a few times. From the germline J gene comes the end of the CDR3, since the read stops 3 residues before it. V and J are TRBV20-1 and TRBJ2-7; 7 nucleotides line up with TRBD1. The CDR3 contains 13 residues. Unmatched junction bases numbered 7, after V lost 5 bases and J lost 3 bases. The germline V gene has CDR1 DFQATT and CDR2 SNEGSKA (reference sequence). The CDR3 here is CSAEPGQFYEQYF. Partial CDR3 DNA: TGCAGTGCTGAACCGGGACAGTTCTACGAG.

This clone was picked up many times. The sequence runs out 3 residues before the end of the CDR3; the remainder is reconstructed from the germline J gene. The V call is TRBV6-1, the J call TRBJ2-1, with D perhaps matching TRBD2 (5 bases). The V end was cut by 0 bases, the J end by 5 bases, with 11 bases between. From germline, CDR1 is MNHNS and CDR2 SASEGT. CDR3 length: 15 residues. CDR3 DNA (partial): TGTGCCAGCAGTGAAGCGGGAAGCGGAAACAATGAG. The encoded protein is CASSEAGSGNNE. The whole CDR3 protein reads CASSEAGSGNNEQFF.

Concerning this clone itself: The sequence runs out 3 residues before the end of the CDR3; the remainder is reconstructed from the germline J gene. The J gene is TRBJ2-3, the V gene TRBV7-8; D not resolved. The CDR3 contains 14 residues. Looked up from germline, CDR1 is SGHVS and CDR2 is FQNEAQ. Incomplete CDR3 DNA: TGTGCCAGCAGCTTATCATGGTTTGCACAGCCG. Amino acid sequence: CASSLSWFAQP. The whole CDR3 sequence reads CASSLSWFAQPQYF.

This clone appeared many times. The CDR3 here is CASSPRTGVYNEQFF. The sequenced part of the CDR3 DNA is TGTGCCAGCAGCCCTCGGACAGGGGTGTACAATGAG. The chain recombines TRBV12-3 or TRBV12-4 with TRBJ2-1; the match to TRBD1 covers 9 bases. Read coverage stops 3 residues before the CDR3 terminus; the germline J gene supplies the remainder. The CDR3 is made up of 15 amino acids. V lost 6 bases and J lost 4; bases outside the gene matches: 7.

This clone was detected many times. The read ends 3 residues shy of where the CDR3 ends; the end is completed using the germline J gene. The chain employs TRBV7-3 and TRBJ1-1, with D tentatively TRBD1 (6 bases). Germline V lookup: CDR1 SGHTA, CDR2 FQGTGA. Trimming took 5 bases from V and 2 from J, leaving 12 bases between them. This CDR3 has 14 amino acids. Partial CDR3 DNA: TGTGCCAGCAGCGTACAGGGAAGAAACACTGAA. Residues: CASSVQGRNTE. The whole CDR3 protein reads CASSVQGRNTEAFF.

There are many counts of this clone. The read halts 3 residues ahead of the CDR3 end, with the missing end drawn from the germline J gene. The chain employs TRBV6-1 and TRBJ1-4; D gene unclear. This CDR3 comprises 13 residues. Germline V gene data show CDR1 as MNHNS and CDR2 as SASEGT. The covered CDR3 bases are TGTGCCAGCAGTGATATAGTGAATTCACCA. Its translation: CASSDIVNSP. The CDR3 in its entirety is CASSDIVNSPLFF.

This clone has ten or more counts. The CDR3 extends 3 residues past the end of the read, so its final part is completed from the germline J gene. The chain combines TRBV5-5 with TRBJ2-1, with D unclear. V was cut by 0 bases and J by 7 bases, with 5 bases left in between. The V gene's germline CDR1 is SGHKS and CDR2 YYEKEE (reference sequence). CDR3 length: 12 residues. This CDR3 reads CASSLDINEQFF. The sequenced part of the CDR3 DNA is TGTGCCAGCAGCTTGGACATTAATGAG.

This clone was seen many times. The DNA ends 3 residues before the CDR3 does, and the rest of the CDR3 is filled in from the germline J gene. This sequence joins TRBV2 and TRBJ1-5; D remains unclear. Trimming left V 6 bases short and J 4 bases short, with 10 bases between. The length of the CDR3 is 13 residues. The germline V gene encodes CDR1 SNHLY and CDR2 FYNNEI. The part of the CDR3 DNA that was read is TGTGCCAGCAGATTATCCCGGAATCAGCCC. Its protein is CASRLSRNQP. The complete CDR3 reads CASRLSRNQPQHF.

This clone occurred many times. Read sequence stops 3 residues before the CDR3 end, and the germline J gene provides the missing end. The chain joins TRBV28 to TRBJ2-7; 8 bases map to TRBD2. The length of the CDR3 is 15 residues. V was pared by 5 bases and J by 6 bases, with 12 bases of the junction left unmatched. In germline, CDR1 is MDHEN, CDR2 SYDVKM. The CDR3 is CASSDQAGVRSEQYF. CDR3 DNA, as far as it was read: TGTGCCAGCAGTGATCAAGCGGGAGTTCGCTCCGAG.

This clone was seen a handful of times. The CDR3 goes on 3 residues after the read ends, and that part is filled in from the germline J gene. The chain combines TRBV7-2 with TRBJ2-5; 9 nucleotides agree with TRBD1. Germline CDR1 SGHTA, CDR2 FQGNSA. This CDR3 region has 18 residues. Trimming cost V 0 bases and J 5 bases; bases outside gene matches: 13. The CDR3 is CASSLARRTGVSWETQYF. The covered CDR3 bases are TGTGCCAGCAGCTTAGCGCGTCGGACAGGGGTATCGTGGGAGACC.

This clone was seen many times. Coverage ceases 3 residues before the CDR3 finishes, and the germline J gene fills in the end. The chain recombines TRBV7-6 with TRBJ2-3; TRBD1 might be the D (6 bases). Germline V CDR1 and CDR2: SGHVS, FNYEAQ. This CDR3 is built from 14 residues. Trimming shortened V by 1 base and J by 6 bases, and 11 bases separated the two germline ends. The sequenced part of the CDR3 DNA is TGTGCCAGCAGCTTAGGACACAGGGAGGATACG. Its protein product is CASSLGHREDT. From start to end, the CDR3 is CASSLGHREDTQYF.

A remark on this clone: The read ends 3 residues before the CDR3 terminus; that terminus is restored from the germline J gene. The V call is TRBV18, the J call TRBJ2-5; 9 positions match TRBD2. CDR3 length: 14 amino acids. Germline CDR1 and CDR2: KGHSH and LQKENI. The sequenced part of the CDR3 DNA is TGTGCCAGCTCAAGCACGCGCGGGGGGGATACC. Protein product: CASSSTRGGDT. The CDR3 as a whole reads CASSSTRGGDTQYF.

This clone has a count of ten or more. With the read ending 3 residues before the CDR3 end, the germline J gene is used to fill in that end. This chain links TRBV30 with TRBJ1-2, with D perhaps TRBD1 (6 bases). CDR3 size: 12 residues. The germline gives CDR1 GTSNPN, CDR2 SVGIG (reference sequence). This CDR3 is CAWSGDMKGYTF. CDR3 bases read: TGTGCCTGGAGTGGGGACATGAAAGGC.

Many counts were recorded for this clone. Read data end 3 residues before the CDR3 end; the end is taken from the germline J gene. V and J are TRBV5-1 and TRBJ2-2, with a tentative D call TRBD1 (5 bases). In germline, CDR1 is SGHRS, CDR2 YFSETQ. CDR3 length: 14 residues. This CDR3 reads CASSLISGANVLFF. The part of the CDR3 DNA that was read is TGCGCCAGCAGCCTCATCTCTGGGGCCAACGTG. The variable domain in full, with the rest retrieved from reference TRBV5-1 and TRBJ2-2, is KAGVTQTPRYLIKTRGQQVTLSCSPISGHRSVSWYQQTPGQGLQFLFEYFSETQRNKGNFPGRFSGRQFSNSRSEMNVSTLELGDSALYLCASSLISGANVLFFGEGSRLTVL.

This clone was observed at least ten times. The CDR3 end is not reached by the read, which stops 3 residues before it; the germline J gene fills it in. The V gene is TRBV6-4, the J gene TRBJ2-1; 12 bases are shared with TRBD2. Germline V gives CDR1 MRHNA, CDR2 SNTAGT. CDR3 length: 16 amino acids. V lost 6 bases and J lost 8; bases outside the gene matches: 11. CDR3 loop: CASSASPSGRAYEQFF. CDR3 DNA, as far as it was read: TGTGCCAGCAGCGCCAGCCCTAGCGGGAGGGCCTATGAG.

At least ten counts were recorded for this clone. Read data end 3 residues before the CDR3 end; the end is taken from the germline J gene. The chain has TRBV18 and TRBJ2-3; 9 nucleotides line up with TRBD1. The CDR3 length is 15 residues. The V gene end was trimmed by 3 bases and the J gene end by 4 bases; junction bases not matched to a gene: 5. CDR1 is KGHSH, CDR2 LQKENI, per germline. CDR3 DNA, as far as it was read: TGTGCCAGCTCACCCGGGACAGGGAGGTCAGATACG. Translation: CASSPGTGRSDT. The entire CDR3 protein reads CASSPGTGRSDTQYF.

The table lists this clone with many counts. The chain's CDR3 is CASSGAGLNTGELFF. The sequenced CDR3 bases are TGTGCCAGCAGTGGGGCGGGGCTAAACACCGGGGAG. The gene calls are TRBV6-1 and TRBJ2-2, with TRBD2 as a possible D gene (6 bases). Coverage ceases 3 residues before the CDR3 finishes, and the germline J gene fills in the end. This CDR3 spans 15 amino acids. Trimming cost V 4 bases and J 2 bases, with 11 bases left between them. Germline CDR1 and CDR2: MNHNS and SASEGT.

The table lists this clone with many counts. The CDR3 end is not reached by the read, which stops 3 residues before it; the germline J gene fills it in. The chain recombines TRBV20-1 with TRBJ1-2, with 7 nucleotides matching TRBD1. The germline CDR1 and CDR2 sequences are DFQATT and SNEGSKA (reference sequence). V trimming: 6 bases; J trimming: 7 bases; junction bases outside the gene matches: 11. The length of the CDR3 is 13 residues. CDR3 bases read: TGCAGTGCCCATCCCACAGGGGATCTTGGC. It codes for CSAHPTGDLG. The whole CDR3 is CSAHPTGDLGYTF.

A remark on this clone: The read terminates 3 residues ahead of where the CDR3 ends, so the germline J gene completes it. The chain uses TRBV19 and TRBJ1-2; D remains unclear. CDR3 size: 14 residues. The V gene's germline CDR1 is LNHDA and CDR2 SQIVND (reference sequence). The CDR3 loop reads CASSSVEHDNDYTF. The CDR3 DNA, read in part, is TGTGCCAGTAGTAGTGTGGAGCACGACAATGAC.

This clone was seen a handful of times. CDR3 bases read: TGTGCCAGCAGCGCGACCGCGGGGCCCGGCTACGAG. Amino acid sequence: CASSATAGPGYE. Given in full, the CDR3 is CASSATAGPGYEQYF. The genes are TRBV7-6 and TRBJ2-7; tentatively, D is TRBD2 (6 bases). The CDR3 extends 3 residues past the end of the read, so its final part is completed from the germline J gene. This CDR3 contains 15 residues. Germline V gene data show CDR1 as SGHVS and CDR2 as FNYEAQ. V lost 5 bases and J lost 3, with 17 bases in between.